Listed here are 10 T cell receptor beta chains from one sample, sequenced in a study of cytomegalovirus exposure and HLA in healthy donors. 13 Jbeta primers and 60 Vbeta primers were used for the PCR. TCRdb's table, derived via immunoSEQ multiplex PCR, lists solely in-frame clones and lacks some. The sample lists 250,000 to 350,000 clones, roughly 88% seen once, with roughly 4% in the top ten. Input material: PBMCs. The receptors stem from a man aged 35 to 55 in good health and CMV-seropositive.

The rearrangement uses TRBV10-3 and TRBJ1-1; a weak D match, TRBD1 (5 bases). V was clipped by 2 bases and J by 2 bases, with 9 bases between them. This CDR3 has 14 amino acids. CDR1 and CDR2 (germline): ENHRY, SYGVKD. The CDR3 here is CAISERDRNTEAFF. DNA for the CDR3: TGTGCCATCAGTGAGCGCGACAGAAACACTGAAGCTTTCTTT.

The chain uses TRBV20-1 and TRBJ2-5; D is uncertain. Germline V gene data show CDR1 as DFQATT and CDR2 as SNEGSKA (reference sequence). The CDR3 is made up of 11 amino acids. V was cut by 7 bases and J by 5 bases, with 11 bases left in between. The CDR3 bases are TGCAGTGGTGAGGTCAAGGAGACCCAGTACTTC. This codes for CSGEVKETQYF.

CDR3 sequence reads: CASSRTVNYEQYF. The DNA of the CDR3 is TGTGCCAGCAGCCGGACAGTAAACTACGAGCAGTACTTC. The chain joins TRBV7-2 to TRBJ2-7, with a weak D call TRBD1 (6 bases). V gave up 5 bases and J gave up 3 bases, with 11 bases separating them. Germline V gene lookup returns CDR1 SGHTA and CDR2 FQGNSA. The CDR3 is 13 residues long.

This clone was detected only once. The gene calls are TRBV18 and TRBJ1-4; 7 nucleotides align to TRBD1. The CDR3 sequence is 15 residues long. V trimming: 5 bases; J trimming: 5 bases; junction bases outside the gene matches: 8. CDR1 is KGHSH, CDR2 LQKENI, per germline. CDR3 DNA: TGTGCCAGCTCATCGACGGGACAGCAGAATGAAAAACTGTTTTTT. Its protein product is CASSSTGQQNEKLFF.

Notes on this clone: In the same sample, other DNA sequences code for this CDR3. The chain is built from TRBV7-6 and TRBJ2-7; no firm D call. Germline V gives CDR1 SGHVS, CDR2 FNYEAQ. The CDR3 has 14 residues. V was pared by 1 base and J by 0 bases, with 7 bases between. The CDR3 here is CASSLVANSYEQYF. Here the CDR3 DNA reads TGTGCCAGCAGCTTAGTGGCCAACTCCTACGAGCAGTACTTC.

The genes are TRBV5-4 and TRBJ2-3; possibly TRBD2 for D (6 bases). Germline CDR1 and CDR2: SGHNT and YYREEE (reference sequence). This CDR3 is built from 15 residues. Between the trimmed V and J ends, which lost 6 bases and 0 bases, there was a span of 14 bases. DNA for the CDR3: TGTGCCAGCAAGGCGGGACCGAAAAGCACAGATACGCAGTATTTT. This gives the protein CASKAGPKSTDTQYF. Full variable domain (rest looked up from reference TRBV5-4 and TRBJ2-3): ETGVTQSPTHLIKTRGQQVTLRCSSQSGHNTVSWYQQALGQGPQFIFQYYREEENGRGNFPPRFSGLQFPNYSSELNVNALELDDSALYLCASKAGPKSTDTQYFGPGTRLTVL.

The genes are TRBV29-1 and TRBJ2-5; TRBD1 matches at 7 bases. The DNA matches TRBJ2-7 better at its end, which makes the J call doubtful. CDR3 length: 13 amino acids. Germline CDR1 reads SQVTM; CDR2 reads ANQGSEA. This CDR3 reads CSVDGTDSYEQYF. CDR3 nucleotides: TGCAGCGTTGACGGGACAGACTCCTACGAGCAGTACTTC.

This chain connects TRBV5-4 to TRBJ2-7; no clear D. Trimming stripped 0 bases from V and 3 bases from J, with 13 bases between. The CDR3 runs 15 residues. Germline V gene sequence: CDR1 SGHNT, CDR2 YYREEE (reference sequence). The CDR3 bases are TGTGCCAGCAGCTTGGGCAGATGGGCCGTCTACGAGCAGTACTTC. This translates into CASSLGRWAVYEQYF.

The chain couples TRBV18 to TRBJ2-5, with a weak D call TRBD2 (5 bases). The CDR3 spans 14 residues. Germline lookup yields CDR1 KGHSH and CDR2 LQKENI. Trimming cost V 0 bases and J 3 bases, with 8 bases left between them. Here the CDR3 reads CASSPPAGEETQYF. The CDR3 DNA is TGTGCCAGCTCACCACCCGCCGGGGAAGAGACCCAGTACTTC.

The chain recombines TRBV5-6 with TRBJ1-2; weak D call: TRBD1 (5 bases). Germline V gives CDR1 SGHDT, CDR2 YYEEEE. There are 16 residues in the CDR3. V lost 4 bases and J lost 2, with 18 bases in between. CDR3 coding DNA: TGTGCCAGCAGCCCTTTAGGAACAGGCTTCAACTATGGCTACACCTTC. Its protein is CASSPLGTGFNYGYTF.